Each of the 4 T cell receptor beta chains below was sequenced from the same sample in a study of cytomegalovirus exposure and HLA in healthy donors. The primer mix had 60 Vbeta and 13 Jbeta primers. Profiling relied on immunoSEQ multiplex PCR, and the TCRdb table lists in-frame clones only, not all of them. This table has 130,000 to 150,000 clones, over 60% appearing once. Sample: PBMCs. The receptors were gathered from a woman aged 30 to 39 in good health and CMV-seropositive.

This clone was counted a few times. The chain is built from TRBV10-3 and TRBJ1-3, with D hard to call. CDR3 length: 13 residues. Trimming pared 11 bases from V and 0 bases from J, leaving 11 bases between. Germline V lookup: CDR1 ENHRY, CDR2 SYGVKD. CDR3 coding DNA: TGTGCCTCCGGGGTCATCTCTGGAAACACCATATATTTT. Translation gives CASGVISGNTIYF.

The J gene is TRBJ2-1, the V gene TRBV19, with 11 bases aligning to TRBD1. The CDR3 length is 16 residues. Germline assignment: CDR1 LNHDA and CDR2 SQIVND (reference sequence). With V trimmed by 5 bases and J by 6 bases, 9 bases remained unmatched. CDR3 DNA: TGTGCCAGTAGTGAAACCGGGACAGGGGGGAGCAATGAGCAGTTCTTC. It translates to CASSETGTGGSNEQFF.

The rearrangement uses TRBV19 and TRBJ1-1; TRBD1 might be the D (5 bases). Trimming took off 7 bases at V and 1 base at J, with 13 bases between the two ends. CDR1 is LNHDA, CDR2 SQIVND, per germline (reference sequence). The CDR3 totals 14 residues. The CDR3 nucleotides read TGTGCCAGTAATTTCCAGGGATCGAACACTGAAGCTTTCTTT. Its translation is CASNFQGSNTEAFF.

Ten or more counts support this clone. The CDR3: CASSVIPGNTEAFF. The CDR3 nucleotides read TGTGCCAGCAGTGTAATCCCAGGGAACACTGAAGCTTTCTTT. The J gene is TRBJ1-1, the V gene TRBV6-1; D remains ambiguous. The ends were cut back, 4 bases at V and 1 base at J, with 10 bases in the middle. This CDR3 has 14 residues. The germline V gene encodes CDR1 MNHNS and CDR2 SASEGT.